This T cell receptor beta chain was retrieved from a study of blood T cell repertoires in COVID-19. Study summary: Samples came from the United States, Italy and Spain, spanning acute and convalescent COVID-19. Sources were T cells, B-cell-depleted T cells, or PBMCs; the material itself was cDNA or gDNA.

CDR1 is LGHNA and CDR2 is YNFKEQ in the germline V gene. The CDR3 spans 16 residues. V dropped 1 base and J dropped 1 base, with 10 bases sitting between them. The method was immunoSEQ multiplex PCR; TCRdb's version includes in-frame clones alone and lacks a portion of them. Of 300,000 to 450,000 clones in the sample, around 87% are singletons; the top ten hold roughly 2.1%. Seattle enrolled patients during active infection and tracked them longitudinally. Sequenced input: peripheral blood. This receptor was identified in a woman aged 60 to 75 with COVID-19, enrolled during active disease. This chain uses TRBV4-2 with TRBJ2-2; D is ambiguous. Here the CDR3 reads CASSQVYRQNTGELFF. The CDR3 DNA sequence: TGTGCCAGCAGCCAAGTTTACCGACAGAACACCGGGGAGCTGTTTTTT.